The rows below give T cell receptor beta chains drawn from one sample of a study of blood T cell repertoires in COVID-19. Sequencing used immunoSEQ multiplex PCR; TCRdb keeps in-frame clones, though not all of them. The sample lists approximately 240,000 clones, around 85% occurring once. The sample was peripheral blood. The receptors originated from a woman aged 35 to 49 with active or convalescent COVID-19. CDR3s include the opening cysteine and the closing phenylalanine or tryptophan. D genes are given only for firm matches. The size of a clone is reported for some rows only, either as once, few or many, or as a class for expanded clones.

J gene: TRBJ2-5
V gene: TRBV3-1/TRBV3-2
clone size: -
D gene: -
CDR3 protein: CASSLGETQYF
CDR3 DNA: TGTGCCAGCAGCCTCGGAGAGACCCAGTACTTC

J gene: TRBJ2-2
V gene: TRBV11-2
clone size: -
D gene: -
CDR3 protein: CASSLGIAAGELFF
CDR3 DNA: TGTGCCAGCAGCTTAGGTATAGCTGCCGGGGAGCTGTTTTTT

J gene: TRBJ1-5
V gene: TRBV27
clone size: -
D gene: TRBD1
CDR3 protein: CASSLRGNGQENQPQHF
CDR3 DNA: TGTGCCAGCAGTTTACGGGGTAATGGACAGGAGAATCAGCCCCAGCATTTT

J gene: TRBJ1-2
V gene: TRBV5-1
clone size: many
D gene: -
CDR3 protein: CASSWRGDGYTF
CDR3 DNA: TGCGCCAGCAGCTGGAGGGGAGATGGCTACACCTTC

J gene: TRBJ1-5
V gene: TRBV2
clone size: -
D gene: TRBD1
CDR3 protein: CASTENRGRNQPQHF
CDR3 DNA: TGTGCCAGCACCGAAAACAGGGGGCGGAATCAGCCCCAGCATTTT

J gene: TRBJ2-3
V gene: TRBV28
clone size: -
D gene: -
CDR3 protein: CASSLNSLPDTQYF
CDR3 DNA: TGTGCCAGCAGTTTAAATAGCCTCCCAGATACGCAGTATTTT

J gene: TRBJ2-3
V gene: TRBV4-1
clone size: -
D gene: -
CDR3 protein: CASSHYGEGDTQYF
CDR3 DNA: TGCGCCAGCAGCCATTACGGGGAAGGAGATACGCAGTATTTT

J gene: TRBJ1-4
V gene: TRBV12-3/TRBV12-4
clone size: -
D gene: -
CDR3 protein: CASTRGEGEKLFF
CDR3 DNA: TGTGCCAGCACCCGAGGGGAGGGTGAAAAACTGTTTTTT

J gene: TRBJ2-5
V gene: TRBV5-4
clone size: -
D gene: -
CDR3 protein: CASSLGGNSETQYF
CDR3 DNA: TGTGCCAGCAGCTTGGGAGGAAACTCAGAGACCCAGTACTTC

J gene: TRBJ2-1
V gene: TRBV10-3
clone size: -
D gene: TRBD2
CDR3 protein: CAISLGLAGTNEQFF
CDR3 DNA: TGTGCCATCAGCCTGGGACTAGCGGGGACCAATGAGCAGTTCTTC

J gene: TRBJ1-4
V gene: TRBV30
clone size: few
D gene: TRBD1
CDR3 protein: CAWSPDRTGINEKLFF
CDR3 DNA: TGTGCCTGGAGTCCAGATCGGACAGGGATTAATGAAAAACTGTTTTTT

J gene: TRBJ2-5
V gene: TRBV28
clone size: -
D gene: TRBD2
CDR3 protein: CASSLGLAGDQETQYF
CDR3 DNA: TGTGCCAGCAGTTTAGGTCTAGCGGGAGACCAAGAGACCCAGTACTTC

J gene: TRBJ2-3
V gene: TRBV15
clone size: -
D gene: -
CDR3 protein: CATGGGGFSTDTQYF
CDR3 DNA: TGTGCCACCGGAGGAGGCGGGTTCTCCACAGATACGCAGTATTTT

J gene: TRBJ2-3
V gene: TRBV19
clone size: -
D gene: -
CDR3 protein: CASSKGGFGGTQYF
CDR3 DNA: TGTGCCAGTAGTAAAGGAGGGTTTGGGGGTACGCAGTATTTT

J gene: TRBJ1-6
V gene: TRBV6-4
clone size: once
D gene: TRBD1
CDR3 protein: CASSDSAGGNSPLHF
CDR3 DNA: TGTGCCAGCAGTGACTCGGCAGGGGGTAATTCACCCCTCCACTTT

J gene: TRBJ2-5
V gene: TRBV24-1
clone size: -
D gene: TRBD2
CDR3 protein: CATSVPGTGGGLETQYF
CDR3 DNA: TGTGCCACCAGTGTCCCAGGGACTGGCGGGGGTTTAGAGACCCAGTACTTC

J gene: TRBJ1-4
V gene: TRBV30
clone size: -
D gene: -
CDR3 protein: CAWRETGRKLFF
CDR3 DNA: TGTGCCTGGAGGGAAACAGGGAGAAAACTGTTTTTT

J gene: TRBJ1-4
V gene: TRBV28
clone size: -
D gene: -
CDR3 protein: CASCTGNEKLFF
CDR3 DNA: TGTGCCAGCTGTACAGGGAATGAAAAACTGTTTTTT

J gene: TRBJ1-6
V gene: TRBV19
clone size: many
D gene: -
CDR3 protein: CASSPTNSPLHF
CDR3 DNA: TGTGCCAGCTCCCCGACAAATTCACCCCTCCACTTT

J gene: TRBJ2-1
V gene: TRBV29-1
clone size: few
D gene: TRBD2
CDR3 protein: CSVGHAGVGNEQFF
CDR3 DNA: TGCAGCGTTGGGCATGCGGGGGTCGGCAATGAGCAGTTCTTC

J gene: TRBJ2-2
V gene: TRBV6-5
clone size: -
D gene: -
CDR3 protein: CASAPQGGTGELFF
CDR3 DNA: TGTGCCAGCGCCCCACAGGGGGGGACCGGGGAGCTGTTTTTT

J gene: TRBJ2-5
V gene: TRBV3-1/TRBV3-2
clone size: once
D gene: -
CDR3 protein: CASSLTRSIGAQYF
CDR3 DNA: TGTGCCAGCAGCCTAACCCGGTCCATCGGGGCCCAGTACTTC

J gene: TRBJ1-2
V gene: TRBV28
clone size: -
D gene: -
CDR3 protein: CASRGNVGARGYTF
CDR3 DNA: TGTGCCAGCAGAGGGAATGTGGGGGCGCGGGGCTACACCTTC

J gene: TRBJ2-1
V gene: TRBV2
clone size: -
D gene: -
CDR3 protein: CASSVTGGEDEQFF
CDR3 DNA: TGTGCCAGCAGTGTCACAGGGGGGGAAGATGAGCAGTTCTTC